This T cell receptor beta chain appears in the sequencing data of a study of healthy donors' naive CD4 and CD8 T cells. Study-level background: Three donor age groups were sampled: 20-25, 40-50 and 60-70 years; half female.

A linear amplification protocol produced the TCR libraries from around 510 ng of total RNA. TCRdb processed the reads anew with MiXCR; each CDR3 protein has one entry. The table shows roughly 200,000 distinct CDR3 sequences, with 65% to 75% occurring only once. V was shortened by 2 bases and J by 6 bases, with 13 bases between the two germline ends. Per germline, CDR1 SQVTM and CDR2 ANQGSEA. The CDR3 length is 14 residues. The TCR sequence derives from a pool of human donors in good health; the sample pools cells from several healthy donors. Material for sequencing was naive CD4+ and CD8+ T cells sorted from blood, pooled from several donors. The chain joins TRBV29-1 to TRBJ2-2; D is possibly TRBD2 (5 bases). The CDR3 nucleotides read TGCAGCGTTGAATTGTATCCAGCGGCCGGGGAGCTGTTTTTT. Amino acids: CSVELYPAAGELFF.